This TCR beta chain was sequenced in a study of shared clonotypes between healthy human individuals. About the research overall: Plates per donor: three CD4 naive, three CD4 memory, two CD8 naive, one CD8 memory. Overall study results and limits: What limited the represented genetic and exposure-history diversity was the small number of donors.

Deep-level assay runs were performed. Sequenced by immunoSEQ multiplex PCR; TCRdb stores in-frame clones only, minus some. The table shows 850,000 to 1,200,000 clones, with approximately 72% occurring only once. Notes on this clone: Its specificity is unknown.

Germline CDR1 is LNHDA and CDR2 is SQIVND (reference sequence). This CDR3 is built from 15 residues. Germline trimming cut 3 bases from V and 1 base from J; bases unmatched to any gene: 2. What was sequenced was memory CD4+ T cells sorted from blood. The subset is: CD45RA-negative fraction. This chain joins TRBV19 and TRBJ1-3; 8 bases align to TRBD1. The TCR was taken from a man younger than 35 in good health. In DNA form, the CDR3 reads TGTGCCAGTAGTATTCAGGGGGCGTCTGGAAACACCATATATTTT. This encodes CASSIQGASGNTIYF.